The 9 T cell receptor beta chains listed next were all sequenced from one sample in a study of human T cells and chemical hapten exposure. Sample time point: pre-sensitization, week 0. Treatment meaning: therapeutic diphenylcyclopropenone sensitization with weekly scalp DPC. TCRdb itself ran the RACE reads through MiXCR, one entry per CDR3 protein. Here the sample spans approximately 79,000 distinct CDR3 sequences, 6.5% to 10% being singletons. The material was whole blood, obtained in connection with sensitization to the hapten diphenylcyclopropenone (DPC). These receptors originate from a man aged 40-49 years with alopecia areata. Some clones in this sample may be carry-over from other donors' samples.

This clonotype has a handful of counts. V and J are TRBV11-2 and TRBJ2-2; D perhaps matches TRBD1 (6 bases). Per the germline V gene, CDR1 is SGHAT and CDR2 is FQNNGV. Trimming pared 2 bases from V and 2 bases from J, leaving 12 bases between. The CDR3 covers 16 residues. Written as DNA, the CDR3 is TGTGCCAGCAGCTTAAATGGTGGGACAAACACCGGGGAGCTGTTTTTT. Residues: CASSLNGGTNTGELFF.

The V call is TRBV27, the J call TRBJ2-1, with D possibly matching TRBD2 (6 bases). Germline V CDR1 and CDR2: MNHEY, SMNVEV (reference sequence). Trimming cost V 7 bases and J 2 bases, with 15 bases left between them. This CDR3 region has 15 residues. The CDR3 here is CASNIAEGTYNEQFF. CDR3 sequence (DNA): TGTGCCAGCAACATAGCGGAGGGCACCTACAATGAGCAGTTCTTC.

In this sample, this clonotype turned up many times. J is TRBJ1-5 and V is TRBV13; no definite D call. The CDR3 is made up of 13 amino acids. Looked up from germline, CDR1 is PRHDT and CDR2 is FYEKMQ (reference sequence). Trimming shortened V by 5 bases and J by 6 bases, and 11 bases separated the two germline ends. CDR3 in amino acids: CASSNRLGQPQHF. As DNA, the CDR3 is TGTGCCAGCAGCAACAGATTGGGTCAGCCCCAGCATTTT. Full variable domain (missing parts from reference TRBV13 and TRBJ1-5): AAGVIQSPRHLIKEKRETATLKCYPIPRHDTVYWYQQGPGQDPQFLISFYEKMQSDKGSIPDRFSAQQFSDYHSELNMSSLELGDSALYFCASSNRLGQPQHFGDGTRLSIL.

V is TRBV7-3 and J is TRBJ2-5, with 7 bases matching TRBD2. CDR1 and CDR2 (germline): SGHTA, FQGTGA. This CDR3 spans 16 amino acids. The J segment lost 7 bases and the V segment lost 3 bases, leaving 14 bases of the junction unmatched. DNA of the CDR3: TGTGCCAGCAGCTTCGGGGTGGGCGGGAGTAATGGGACCCAGTACTTC. Translated: CASSFGVGGSNGTQYF.

This clonotype has at least ten counts. This chain joins TRBV6-2 or TRBV6-3 and TRBJ1-2, with 11 bases identical to TRBD1. Germline assignment: CDR1 MNHEY and CDR2 SVGEGT. Trimming removed 7 bases from V and 4 bases from J; junction bases left unmatched: 11. This CDR3 is 16 amino acids long. The chain's CDR3 is CASTLDEGTGGYGYTF. The CDR3 nucleotides are TGTGCCAGCACCTTGGACGAGGGGACAGGGGGCTATGGCTACACCTTC.

The V call is TRBV15, the J call TRBJ2-7; 9 bases match TRBD2. J gave up 3 bases and V 6 bases, and 15 bases lay outside the gene matches. Germline V CDR1 and CDR2: LNHNV, YYDKDF (reference sequence). The CDR3 is 17 amino acids. CDR3 DNA: TGTGCCACCAGTAAGGGGGGCGGGCTAGCGGGATTCTACGAGCAGTACTTC. This translates into CATSKGGGLAGFYEQYF.

In its sample, this clonotype was seen a few times. The chain is built from TRBV6-2 or TRBV6-3 and TRBJ2-3; TRBD2 is a possible D gene (5 bases). Germline assignment: CDR1 MNHEY and CDR2 SVGEGT. The V gene lost 2 bases and the J gene lost 2 bases, with 11 bases spanning the gap. CDR3 length equals 15 residues. DNA for the CDR3: TGTGCCAGCAGTTACGCGGGTTTGAACACAGATACGCAGTATTTT. Translation: CASSYAGLNTDTQYF.

This clonotype has just a few counts. V gene TRBV12-3 or TRBV12-4 combines with J gene TRBJ1-1; D remains ambiguous. Trimming pared 2 bases from V and 4 bases from J, leaving 8 bases between. The CDR3 totals 13 residues. The CDR3 nucleotides read TGTGCCAGCAGTTTAAAGACAAGCACTGAAGCTTTCTTT. The encoded protein is CASSLKTSTEAFF.

Concerning this clonotype itself: This sequence may be a read error, since a much larger clone differs from it by one base. This chain joins TRBV6-6 and TRBJ1-4; no clear D gene. CDR1 and CDR2 (germline): MNHNY, SVGAGI (reference sequence). The CDR3 spans 17 residues. CDR3 bases: TGTGCCAGCATTGCTTACCCCCTGGCTCCAACTAATGAAAAAGTGTTTTTT. Residues: CASIAYPLAPTNEKVFF.